Presented here are 29 T cell receptor beta chains from one specimen sequenced in a study of blood T cell repertoires in COVID-19. Sequencing was performed with immunoSEQ multiplex PCR; in TCRdb, only in-frame clones are kept and a portion is missing. The sample lists more than 25,000 clones, more than 90% occurring once. The sequencing input was peripheral blood. The receptors derive from a man in his sixties or seventies with active or convalescent COVID-19.

V usage is TRBV2 and J usage is TRBJ2-1; TRBD1 matches 8 bases. Germline lookup yields CDR1 SNHLY and CDR2 FYNNEI. V lost 7 bases, J lost 4 bases, and 6 bases stayed unmatched. The CDR3 has 14 residues. DNA for the CDR3: TGTGCCAGCAATCCGGGACAGGCTTACAATGAGCAGTTCTTC. Encoded protein: CASNPGQAYNEQFF.

This clone was seen a few times. The chain uses TRBV28 and TRBJ1-2; possible D gene TRBD1, 6 bases. The germline V gene has CDR1 MDHEN and CDR2 SYDVKM. The CDR3 sequence is 13 residues long. V lost 3 bases to trimming and J lost 5 bases, with 10 bases between them. CDR3 region: CASSFRGRYGYTF. The DNA for the CDR3 is TGTGCCAGCAGTTTCAGGGGCCGGTATGGCTACACCTTC.

The gene calls are TRBV5-1 and TRBJ2-1; D perhaps matches TRBD2 (5 bases). The germline V gene encodes CDR1 SGHRS and CDR2 YFSETQ. The CDR3 length is 15 residues. V was trimmed by 3 bases and J by 0 bases, leaving 10 bases between them. The CDR3 DNA reads TGCGCCAGCAGCTCCCGGAGGAGCTCCTACAATGAGCAGTTCTTC. This codes for CASSSRRSSYNEQFF.

The chain uses TRBV5-4 and TRBJ2-5; TRBD2 aligns across 14 bases. Losses at the gene ends were 0 bases for V and 2 bases for J; bases not matched to a gene: 6. The CDR3 sequence is 18 residues long. Germline V gives CDR1 SGHNT, CDR2 YYREEE (reference sequence). The CDR3 is CASSLAGTSGSSQETQYF. The CDR3 nucleotides read TGTGCCAGCAGCTTGGCCGGGACTAGCGGGAGCTCACAAGAGACCCAGTACTTC.

Points on this clone: A junction boundary mismatches the germline segment, possibly from a read error. The CDR3 DNA sequence: TGTGCCAGCAGCGGCCGGGTCCTTAACTTC. This translates into CASSGRVLNF. The rearrangement links TRBV9 to TRBJ2-7; D is unclear. This CDR3 comprises 10 residues. CDR1 and CDR2 from the germline V gene are SGDLS and YYNGEE.

The chain uses TRBV6-1 and TRBJ1-2, with unresolved D. Per germline, CDR1 MNHNS and CDR2 SASEGT. Between the trimmed V and J ends, which lost 2 bases and 5 bases, there was a span of 9 bases. The CDR3 covers 13 residues. CDR3 sequence: CASSERGGYGYTF. Here the CDR3 DNA reads TGTGCCAGCAGTGAACGAGGCGGATATGGCTACACCTTC.

V gene TRBV7-9 combines with J gene TRBJ1-4; no clear D gene. This CDR3 has 15 amino acids. The germline V and J ends were trimmed by 4 bases and 3 bases, with 12 bases remaining between them. Germline CDR1 and CDR2: SEHNR and FQNEAQ (reference sequence). CDR3 sequence: CASSSGGMPNEKLFF. CDR3 coding DNA: TGTGCCAGCAGCTCCGGAGGGATGCCTAATGAAAAACTGTTTTTT.

The V call is TRBV19, the J call TRBJ2-6, with TRBD1 matching 7 bases. V was clipped by 5 bases and J by 2 bases; unmatched bases: 3. The CDR3 sequence is 15 residues long. The germline V gene encodes CDR1 LNHDA and CDR2 SQIVND (reference sequence). The CDR3 protein is CASSATGAGANVLTF. The CDR3, as DNA: TGTGCCAGTAGTGCCACAGGGGCTGGGGCCAACGTCCTGACTTTC.

The rearrangement joins TRBV29-1 to TRBJ2-2; tentative D call: TRBD1 (6 bases). The CDR3 consists of 13 residues. Trimming removed 5 bases at V and 5 bases at J, with 12 bases between. CDR1 and CDR2 (germline): SQVTM, ANQGSEA. The CDR3, as DNA: TGCAGCGTTTTCAGGGGAGAGACCGGGGAGCTGTTTTTT. Translation: CSVFRGETGELFF.

There are a few counts of this clone. The V call is TRBV6-5, the J call TRBJ1-5; the match to TRBD1 covers 7 bases. Trimming at V came to 2 bases and at J to 2 bases, leaving 3 bases not matched to a gene. The CDR3 runs 15 residues. Germline assignment: CDR1 MNHEY and CDR2 SVGAGI. Written as DNA, the CDR3 is TGTGCCAGCAGTTACACAGGGGATGGCAATCAGCCCCAGCATTTT. The encoded protein is CASSYTGDGNQPQHF.

This chain connects TRBV6-5 to TRBJ1-3, with TRBD1 matching 9 bases. CDR3 size: 15 residues. Germline lookup yields CDR1 MNHEY and CDR2 SVGAGI. Losses at the gene ends were 0 bases for V and 4 bases for J; bases not matched to a gene: 1. This chain's CDR3 is CASSYSTGGGNTIYF. DNA for the CDR3: TGTGCCAGCAGTTACTCGACAGGGGGGGGAAACACCATATATTTT.

By sample share, this clone is medium-sized. V gene TRBV28 combines with J gene TRBJ2-7, with TRBD2 identical over 12 bases. In germline, CDR1 is MDHEN, CDR2 SYDVKM. V was clipped by 5 bases and J by 2 bases; unmatched bases: 7. There are 16 residues in the CDR3. CDR3 in amino acids: CASSTPSGRAPYEQYV. CDR3 bases: TGTGCCAGCAGTACCCCTAGCGGGAGGGCCCCCTACGAGCAGTACGTC.

This CDR3 reads CASRYRDSGKYF. CDR3 DNA: TGTGCCAGCAGATACCGGGACAGTGGTAAATACTTC. The rearrangement links TRBV6-5 to TRBJ2-7; 7 bases fit TRBD1. The CDR3 totals 12 residues. J lost 13 bases, V lost 6 bases, and 12 bases had no gene match. Germline CDR1 is MNHEY and CDR2 is SVGAGI.

The rearrangement links TRBV7-2 to TRBJ2-2; 8 positions agree with TRBD2. Losses at the gene ends were 1 base for V and 6 bases for J; bases not matched to a gene: 7. Germline V gene lookup returns CDR1 SGHTA and CDR2 FQGNSA. The CDR3 consists of 16 residues. CDR3 region: CASSLVSGGVAGELFF. The CDR3 bases are TGTGCCAGCAGCTTAGTTTCGGGAGGGGTTGCCGGGGAGCTGTTTTTT.

V and J are TRBV9 and TRBJ2-3; 9 nucleotides line up with TRBD2. Unmatched junction bases numbered 4, after V lost 0 bases and J lost 2 bases. Germline-derived CDR1 and CDR2 are SGDLS and YYNGEE. CDR3 length: 16 amino acids. The DNA of the CDR3 is TGTGCCAGCAGCGTAGGCCCTAGCGGGGCCACAGATACGCAGTATTTT. Its protein product is CASSVGPSGATDTQYF.

V is TRBV5-1 and J is TRBJ1-4, with a possible D match to TRBD1 (5 bases). Germline-derived CDR1 and CDR2 are SGHRS and YFSETQ. This CDR3 comprises 15 residues. V was pared by 4 bases and J by 0 bases, with 10 bases between. The CDR3 region has the DNA TGCGCCAGCAGCAAGGACACCGCAACTAATGAAAAACTGTTTTTT. Protein: CASSKDTATNEKLFF.

The chain links TRBV9 to TRBJ1-2, with TRBD1 identical over 9 bases. Germline values: CDR1 SGDLS, CDR2 YYNGEE. J gave up 2 bases and V 0 bases, and 5 bases lay outside the gene matches. This CDR3 region has 16 residues. CDR3 nucleotide sequence: TGTGCCAGCAGCGTAGACGACAGGGGGGTGAACTATGGCTACACCTTC. The encoded protein is CASSVDDRGVNYGYTF. Full variable domain (missing parts from reference TRBV9 and TRBJ1-2): DSGVTQTPKHLITATGQRVTLRCSPRSGDLSVYWYQQSLDQGLQFLIQYYNGEERAKGNILERFSAQQFPDLHSELNLSSLELGDSALYFCASSVDDRGVNYGYTFGSGTRLTVV.

This chain joins TRBV5-8 and TRBJ2-1; 9 bases line up with TRBD1. The CDR3 totals 14 residues. CDR1 and CDR2 from the germline V gene are SGHTS and YDEGEE. V was clipped by 6 bases and J by 6 bases; unmatched bases: 7. The CDR3 coding sequence is TGTGCCAGCAACAAACAGGGGGCCGTCAATGAGCAGTTCTTC. Residues: CASNKQGAVNEQFF.

There are a few counts of this clone. The J gene is TRBJ2-3, the V gene TRBV15, with D tentatively TRBD1 (6 bases). V lost 3 bases and J 2 bases, leaving 9 bases between the germline ends. Germline CDR1 is LNHNV and CDR2 is YYDKDF (reference sequence). CDR3 length: 14 amino acids. This CDR3 is CATSSPGDTDTQYF. The DNA of the CDR3 is TGTGCCACCAGCAGCCCAGGGGACACAGATACGCAGTATTTT.

This sequence joins TRBV19 and TRBJ1-5; 11 bases match TRBD1. Germline V gives CDR1 LNHDA, CDR2 SQIVND (reference sequence). The V and J ends lost 5 bases and 2 bases, in that order; junction bases with no gene match: 5. There are 16 residues in the CDR3. In DNA form, the CDR3 reads TGTGCCAGTAGTGCCCCGGGACAGGGGGGCAATCAGCCCCAGCATTTT. Amino acids: CASSAPGQGGNQPQHF.

The chain uses TRBV10-3 and TRBJ1-1; tentatively, D is TRBD1 (6 bases). Per the germline V gene, CDR1 is ENHRY and CDR2 is SYGVKD. V was shortened by 7 bases and J by 12 bases, with 15 bases between the two germline ends. The length of the CDR3 is 11 residues. The CDR3 spells CAIIRGIETFF. CDR3 DNA: TGTGCCATCATAAGGGGGATCGAAACTTTCTTT.

The gene calls are TRBV6-5 and TRBJ1-3; 10 bases line up with TRBD1. The CDR3 has 15 amino acids. Trimming took 6 bases from V and 4 from J; bases not matched to a gene: 6. Germline V lookup: CDR1 MNHEY, CDR2 SVGAGI. CDR3 loop: CASSDRGRRGNTIYF. The CDR3 DNA follows: TGTGCCAGCAGCGACAGGGGGCGCCGAGGAAACACCATATATTTT.

The rearrangement links TRBV7-2 to TRBJ2-3; 10 bases align to TRBD2. The CDR3 has 14 amino acids. CDR1 is SGHTA and CDR2 is FQGNSA in the germline V gene. Trimming at V came to 5 bases and at J to 5 bases, leaving 4 bases not matched to a gene. The CDR3 protein is CASSTGLAIDTQYF. CDR3 bases: TGTGCCAGCAGCACGGGACTAGCGATAGATACGCAGTATTTT.

The rearrangement links TRBV29-1 to TRBJ1-3; D unresolved. The CDR3 has 11 amino acids. V was clipped by 4 bases and J by 4 bases, with 5 bases between them. Germline V lookup: CDR1 SQVTM, CDR2 ANQGSEA. The CDR3 reads CSVVSGNTIYF. CDR3 nucleotides: TGCAGCGTTGTTTCGGGAAACACCATATATTTT.

The gene calls are TRBV10-3 and TRBJ2-1, with 8 bases identical to TRBD1. V dropped 2 bases and J dropped 7; count of bases not matched to a gene: 19. CDR1 is ENHRY and CDR2 is SYGVKD in the germline V gene. The CDR3 consists of 19 residues. CDR3 loop: CAISEEGSGGRGLWNEQFF. CDR3 nucleotide sequence: TGTGCCATCAGTGAGGAGGGTTCAGGTGGCAGGGGGCTGTGGAATGAGCAGTTCTTC.

The chain links TRBV25-1 to TRBJ1-4; 11 bases agree with TRBD1. The germline V gene has CDR1 MGHDK and CDR2 SYGVNS. The CDR3 spans 15 residues. The junction had 6 bases not matched to a gene; V was cut back by 4 bases and J by 8 bases. CDR3 residues: CASSAPGTGGEKLFF. The DNA of the CDR3 is TGTGCCAGCAGTGCTCCGGGGACAGGGGGGGAAAAACTGTTTTTT.

J is TRBJ1-2 and V is TRBV15, with D uncertain. The ends were cut back, 2 bases at V and 5 bases at J, with 12 bases in the middle. This CDR3 has 14 amino acids. Germline loops: CDR1 LNHNV, CDR2 YYDKDF (reference sequence). CDR3 amino acids: CATSRSGMEYGYTF. The CDR3 DNA sequence: TGTGCCACCAGCAGATCCGGGATGGAATATGGCTACACCTTC.

The gene calls are TRBV14 and TRBJ1-4, with D tentatively TRBD1 (6 bases). Trimming shortened V by 5 bases and J by 3 bases, and 13 bases separated the two germline ends. The CDR3 is 15 amino acids. Germline V lookup: CDR1 SGHDN, CDR2 FVKESK. In DNA, the CDR3 is TGTGCCAGCAGCGTAACAGGGTTACCTAATGAAAAACTGTTTTTT. This translates into CASSVTGLPNEKLFF.

This chain connects TRBV18 to TRBJ2-7; 8 bases map to TRBD2. Germline values: CDR1 KGHSH, CDR2 LQKENI. Unmatched junction bases numbered 7, after V lost 3 bases and J lost 0 bases. The CDR3 is 16 amino acids. The CDR3 nucleotides read TGTGCCAGCTCACCCCTAGCGGGTCTGAGCTCCTACGAGCAGTACTTC. Translation gives CASSPLAGLSSYEQYF. The full variable domain, in which reference TRBV18 and TRBJ2-7 provide the parts outside the CDR3, is NAGVMQNPRHLVRRRGQEARLRCSPMKGHSHVYWYRQLPEEGLKFMVYLQKENIIDESGMPKERFSAEFPKEGPSILRIQQVVRGDSAAYFCASSPLAGLSSYEQYFGPGTRLTVT.